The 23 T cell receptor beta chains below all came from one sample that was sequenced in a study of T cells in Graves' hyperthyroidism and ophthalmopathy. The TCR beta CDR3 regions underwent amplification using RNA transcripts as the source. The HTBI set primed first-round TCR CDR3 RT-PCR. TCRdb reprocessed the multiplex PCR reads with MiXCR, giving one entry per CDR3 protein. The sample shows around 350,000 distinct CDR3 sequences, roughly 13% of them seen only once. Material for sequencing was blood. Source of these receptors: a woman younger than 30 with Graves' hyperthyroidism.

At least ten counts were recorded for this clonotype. The CDR3 protein is CASSPTGLSYEQYF. The DNA of the CDR3 is TGTGCCAGCAGCCCGACAGGGCTCTCCTACGAGCAGTACTTC. This chain connects TRBV3-1 to TRBJ2-7; 7 nucleotides line up with TRBD1. This CDR3 has 14 amino acids. After removal of 4 bases from V and 0 bases from J, the junction contained 3 bases not matched to a gene. Per the germline V gene, CDR1 is LGHDT and CDR2 is YNNKEL (reference sequence).

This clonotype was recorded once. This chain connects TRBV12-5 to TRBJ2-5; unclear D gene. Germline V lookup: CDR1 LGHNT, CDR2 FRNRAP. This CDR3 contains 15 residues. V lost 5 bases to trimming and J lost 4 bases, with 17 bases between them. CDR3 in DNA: TGTGCTAGTGGTCAGCAAGGGTACTACACAGAGACCCAGTACTTC. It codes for CASGQQGYYTETQYF.

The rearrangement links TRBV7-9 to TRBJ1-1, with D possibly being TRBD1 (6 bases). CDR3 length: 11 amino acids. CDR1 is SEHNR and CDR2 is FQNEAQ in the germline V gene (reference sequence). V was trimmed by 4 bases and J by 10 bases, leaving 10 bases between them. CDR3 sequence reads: CASSSPDRAFF. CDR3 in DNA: TGTGCCAGCAGCTCTCCGGACAGAGCTTTCTTT.

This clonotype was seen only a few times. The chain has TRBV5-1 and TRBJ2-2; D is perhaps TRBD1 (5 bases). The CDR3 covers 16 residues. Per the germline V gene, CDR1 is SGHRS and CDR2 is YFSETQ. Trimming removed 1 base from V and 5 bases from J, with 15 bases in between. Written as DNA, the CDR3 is TGCGCCAGCAGCTTGATAGCAGGGCTGAGAACCGGGGAGCTGTTTTTT. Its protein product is CASSLIAGLRTGELFF.

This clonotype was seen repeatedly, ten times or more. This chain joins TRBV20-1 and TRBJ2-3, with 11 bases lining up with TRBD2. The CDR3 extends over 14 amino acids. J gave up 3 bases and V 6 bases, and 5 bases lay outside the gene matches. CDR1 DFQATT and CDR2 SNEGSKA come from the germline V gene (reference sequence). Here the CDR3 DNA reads TGCAGTGCAGATAGCGGGAGGGGTACAGATACGCAGTATTTT. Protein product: CSADSGRGTDTQYF.

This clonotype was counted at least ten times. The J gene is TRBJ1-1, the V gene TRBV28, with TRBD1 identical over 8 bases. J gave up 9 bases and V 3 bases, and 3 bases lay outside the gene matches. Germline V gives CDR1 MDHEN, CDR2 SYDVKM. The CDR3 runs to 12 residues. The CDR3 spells CASSLARGQAFF. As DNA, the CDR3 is TGTGCCAGCAGTTTGGCCAGGGGGCAAGCTTTCTTT.

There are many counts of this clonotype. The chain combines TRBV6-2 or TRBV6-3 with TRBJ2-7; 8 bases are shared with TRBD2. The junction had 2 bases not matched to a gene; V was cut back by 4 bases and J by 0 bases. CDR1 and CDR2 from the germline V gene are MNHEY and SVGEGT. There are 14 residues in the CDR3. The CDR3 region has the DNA TGTGCCAGCAGTTCAGCGGGAGCCTCCTACGAGCAGTACTTC. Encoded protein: CASSSAGASYEQYF.

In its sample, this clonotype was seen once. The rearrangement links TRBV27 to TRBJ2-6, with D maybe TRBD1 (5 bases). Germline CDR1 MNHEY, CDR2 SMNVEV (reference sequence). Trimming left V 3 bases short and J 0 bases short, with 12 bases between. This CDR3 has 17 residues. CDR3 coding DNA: TGTGCCAGCAGTTTCGCGACAGCGATCTCTGGGGCCAACGTCCTGACTTTC. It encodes CASSFATAISGANVLTF. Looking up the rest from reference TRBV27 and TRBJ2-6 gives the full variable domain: EAQVTQNPRYLITVTGKKLTVTCSQNMNHEYMSWYRQDPGLGLRQIYYSMNVEVTDKGDVPEGYKVSRKEKRNFPLILESPSPNQTSLYFCASSFATAISGANVLTFGAGSRLTVL.

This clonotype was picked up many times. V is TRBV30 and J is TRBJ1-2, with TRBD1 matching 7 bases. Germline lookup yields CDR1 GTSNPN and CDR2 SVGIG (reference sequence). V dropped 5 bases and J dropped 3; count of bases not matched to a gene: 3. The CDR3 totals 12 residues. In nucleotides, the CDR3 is TGTGCCTGGGTAACAGGGGACTATGGCTACACCTTC. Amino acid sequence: CAWVTGDYGYTF. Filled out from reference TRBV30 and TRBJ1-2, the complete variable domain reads SQTIHQWPATLVQPVGSPLSLECTVEGTSNPNLYWYRQAAGRGLQLLFYSVGIGQISSEVPQNLSASRPQDRQFILSSKKLLLSDSGFYLCAWVTGDYGYTFGSGTRLTVV.

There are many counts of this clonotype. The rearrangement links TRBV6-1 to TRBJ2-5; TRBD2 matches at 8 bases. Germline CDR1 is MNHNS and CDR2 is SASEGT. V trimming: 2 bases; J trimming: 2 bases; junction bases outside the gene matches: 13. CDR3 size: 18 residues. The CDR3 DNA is TGTGCCAGCAGTGAAATGATGGTAGCGGGGAGTTTACAAGAGACCCAGTACTTC. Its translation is CASSEMMVAGSLQETQYF.

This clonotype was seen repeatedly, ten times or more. This CDR3 is CASSSDRLAGELFF. In DNA, the CDR3 is TGTGCCAGCAGTTCGGACAGGCTCGCCGGGGAGCTGTTTTTT. The chain joins TRBV6-1 to TRBJ2-2; 7 nucleotides line up with TRBD1. Germline V gives CDR1 MNHNS, CDR2 SASEGT. V dropped 5 bases and J dropped 6; count of bases not matched to a gene: 6. The CDR3 is 14 amino acids.

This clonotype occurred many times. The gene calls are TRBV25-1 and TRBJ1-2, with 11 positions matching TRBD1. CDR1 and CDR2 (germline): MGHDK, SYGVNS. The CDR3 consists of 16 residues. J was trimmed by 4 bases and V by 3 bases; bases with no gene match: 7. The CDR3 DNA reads TGTGCCAGCAGTGATAATCTTGGACAGGGGGCCTATGGCTACACCTTC. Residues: CASSDNLGQGAYGYTF.

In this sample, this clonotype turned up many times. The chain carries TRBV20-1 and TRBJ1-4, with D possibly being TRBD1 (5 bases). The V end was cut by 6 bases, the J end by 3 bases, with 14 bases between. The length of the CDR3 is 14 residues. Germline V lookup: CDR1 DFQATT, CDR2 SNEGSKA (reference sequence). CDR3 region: CSAQGGVANEKLFF. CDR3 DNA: TGCAGTGCCCAGGGTGGGGTGGCTAATGAAAAACTGTTTTTT.

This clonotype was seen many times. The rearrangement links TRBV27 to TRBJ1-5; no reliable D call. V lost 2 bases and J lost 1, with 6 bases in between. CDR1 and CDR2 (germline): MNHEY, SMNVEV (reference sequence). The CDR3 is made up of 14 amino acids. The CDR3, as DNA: TGTGCCAGCAGTTTAGGGTGGAGCAATCAGCCCCAGCATTTT. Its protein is CASSLGWSNQPQHF.

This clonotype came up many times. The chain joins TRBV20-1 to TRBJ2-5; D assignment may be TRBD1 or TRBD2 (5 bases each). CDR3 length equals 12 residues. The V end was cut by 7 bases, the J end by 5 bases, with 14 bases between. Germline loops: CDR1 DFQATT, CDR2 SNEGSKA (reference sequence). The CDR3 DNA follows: TGCAGTGGGAGAGGGGCTTCGGAGACCCAGTACTTC. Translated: CSGRGASETQYF.

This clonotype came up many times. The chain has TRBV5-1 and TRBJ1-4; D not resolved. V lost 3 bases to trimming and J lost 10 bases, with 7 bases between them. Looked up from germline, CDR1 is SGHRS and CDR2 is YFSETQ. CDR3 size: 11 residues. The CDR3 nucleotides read TGCGCCAGCAGCTCAAATCGAAAACTGTTTTTT. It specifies CASSSNRKLFF. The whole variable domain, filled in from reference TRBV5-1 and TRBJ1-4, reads KAGVTQTPRYLIKTRGQQVTLSCSPISGHRSVSWYQQTPGQGLQFLFEYFSETQRNKGNFPGRFSGRQFSNSRSEMNVSTLELGDSALYLCASSSNRKLFFGSGTQLSVL.

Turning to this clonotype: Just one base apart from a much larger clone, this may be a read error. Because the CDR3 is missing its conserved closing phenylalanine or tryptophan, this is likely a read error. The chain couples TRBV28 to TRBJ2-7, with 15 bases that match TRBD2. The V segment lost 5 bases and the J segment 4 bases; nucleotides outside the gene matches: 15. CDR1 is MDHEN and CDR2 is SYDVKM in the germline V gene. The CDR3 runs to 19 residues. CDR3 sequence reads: CASSPTPGTSGGKLYEQYL. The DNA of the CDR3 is TGTGCCAGCAGTCCAACTCCTGGGACTAGCGGGGGGAAGCTATACGAGCAGTACCTC.

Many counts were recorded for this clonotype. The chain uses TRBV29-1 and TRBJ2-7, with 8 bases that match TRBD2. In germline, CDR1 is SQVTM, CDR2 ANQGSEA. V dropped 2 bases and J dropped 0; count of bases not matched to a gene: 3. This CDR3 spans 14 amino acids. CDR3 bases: TGCAGCGTTGAATATAGCGGGAACTCCTACGAGCAGTACTTC. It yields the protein CSVEYSGNSYEQYF.

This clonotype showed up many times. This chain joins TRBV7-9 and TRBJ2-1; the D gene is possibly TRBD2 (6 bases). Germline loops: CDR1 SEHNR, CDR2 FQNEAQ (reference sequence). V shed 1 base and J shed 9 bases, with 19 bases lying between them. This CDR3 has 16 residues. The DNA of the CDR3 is TGTGCCAGCAGCTTAGGAAGTGGGCTAGCGTGGAGTGAGCAGTTCTTC. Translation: CASSLGSGLAWSEQFF. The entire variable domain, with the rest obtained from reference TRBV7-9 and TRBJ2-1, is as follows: DTGVSQNPRHKITKRGQNVTFRCDPISEHNRLYWYRQTLGQGPEFLTYFQNEAQLEKSRLLSDRFSAERPKGSFSTLEIQRTEQGDSAMYLCASSLGSGLAWSEQFFGPGTRLTVL.

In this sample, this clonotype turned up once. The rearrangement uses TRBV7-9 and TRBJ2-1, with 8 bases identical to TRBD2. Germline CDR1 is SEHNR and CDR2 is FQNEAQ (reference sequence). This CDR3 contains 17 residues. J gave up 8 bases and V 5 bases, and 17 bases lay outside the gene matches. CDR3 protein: CASSQDIQRGSNDEQFF. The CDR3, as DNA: TGTGCCAGCAGCCAAGATATCCAGCGGGGGAGTAACGATGAGCAGTTCTTC.

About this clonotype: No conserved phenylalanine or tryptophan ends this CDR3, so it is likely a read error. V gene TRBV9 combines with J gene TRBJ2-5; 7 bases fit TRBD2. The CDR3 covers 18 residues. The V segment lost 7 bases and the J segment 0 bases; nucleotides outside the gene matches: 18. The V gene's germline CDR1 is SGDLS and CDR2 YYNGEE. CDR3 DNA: TGTGCCAGCGCCGGGGGGTCGGGCGGACCCCACGACCAAGAGACCCAGTACCTC. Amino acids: CASAGGSGGPHDQETQYL.

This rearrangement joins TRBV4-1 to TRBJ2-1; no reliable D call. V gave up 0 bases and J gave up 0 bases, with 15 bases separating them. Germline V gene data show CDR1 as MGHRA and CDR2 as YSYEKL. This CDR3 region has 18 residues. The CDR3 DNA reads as TGCGCCAGCAGCCAAGAGCCTCCCCCGTTACGCTCCTACAATGAGCAGTTCTTC. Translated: CASSQEPPPLRSYNEQFF.

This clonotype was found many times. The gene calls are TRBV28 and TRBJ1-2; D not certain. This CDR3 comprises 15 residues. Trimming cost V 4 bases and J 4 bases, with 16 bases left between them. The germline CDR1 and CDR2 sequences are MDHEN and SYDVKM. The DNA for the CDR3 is TGTGCCAGCAGTTCTAGTTCGGGGTCACTCTATGGCTACACCTTC. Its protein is CASSSSSGSLYGYTF.